Each of the 31 T cell receptor beta chains below was sequenced from the same sample in a study of metastatic and nonmetastatic thyroid tumors. TCRdb redid the clone calls on the PCR reads using MiXCR. The sample contains roughly 25,000 clones, 20% to 30% of which appear only once. Every patient underwent thyroid surgery untreated. Source material: tumor tissue. These receptors were taken from a male donor with papillary thyroid cancer or a benign thyroid nodule (not recorded which). Some clones in this sample may be carry-over from other donors' samples.

With regard to this clone: A much larger clone sits a single nucleotide away, making a read error possible. The chain employs TRBV11-1 and TRBJ2-2; TRBD1 agrees at 7 bases. CDR1 and CDR2 from the germline V gene are SGHAT and FQDESV (reference sequence). The CDR3 extends over 13 amino acids. CDR3 protein: CASTHTGQGEQFF. The CDR3 bases are TGTGCCAGCACACACACGGGTCAGGGGGAGCAGTTTTTT.

Points on this clone: A much larger clone lies one base from this, so it may be a read error. The CDR3 region is CASSSHGVLEYEQYF. The CDR3, as DNA: TGCGCCAGCAGCTCGCATGGGGTACTCGAGTACGAGCAGTACTTC. The rearrangement uses TRBV7-2 and TRBJ2-7; D gene ambiguous. The CDR3 runs 15 residues. Germline V CDR1 and CDR2: SGHTA, FQGNSA.

The rearrangement links TRBV6-2 or TRBV6-3 to TRBJ2-5; D unclear. Looked up from germline, CDR1 is MNHEY and CDR2 is SVGEGT. With 8 bases removed from V and 2 bases from J, the gap between germline ends came to 6 bases. The CDR3 covers 11 residues. DNA of the CDR3: TGTGCCAGCGGTCAGCAAGAGACCCAGTACTTC. The encoded protein is CASGQQETQYF.

In its sample, this clone was seen many times. The chain employs TRBV10-1 and TRBJ2-7, with a tentative D call TRBD2 (5 bases). The CDR3 consists of 14 residues. The germline V gene has CDR1 WNHNN and CDR2 SYGVQD (reference sequence). V lost 7 bases to trimming and J lost 6 bases, with 19 bases between them. The CDR3 DNA follows: TGCGCCAGCACTCCCGACTGGAAGAGCGGCGAGCAGTACTTC. Translated, it gives CASTPDWKSGEQYF.

This clone appeared a few times. A much larger clonotype is one base distant, so this may be a read error. The chain carries TRBV15 and TRBJ2-5; no definite D call. Per germline, CDR1 LNHNV and CDR2 YYDKDF (reference sequence). V lost 4 bases, J lost 5 bases, and 8 bases lay in between. The CDR3 has 12 residues. CDR3 bases: TGTGCCACCAGCACCCATGGGGAGACCCAGTACTTC. Translating gives CATSTHGETQYF.

This clone came up many times. The chain employs TRBV4-1 and TRBJ2-2, with TRBD2 matching over 8 bases. CDR3 length: 19 amino acids. V dropped 0 bases and J dropped 3; count of bases not matched to a gene: 12. From germline, CDR1 is MGHRA and CDR2 YSYEKL. CDR3 in DNA: TGCGCCAGCAGCCAAGATAAGCCGGGACTAGACACCCACACCGGGGAGCTGTTTTTT. Amino acid sequence: CASSQDKPGLDTHTGELFF.

This chain connects TRBV5-1 to TRBJ2-3; D remains ambiguous. The CDR3 covers 15 residues. The germline V gene has CDR1 SGHRS and CDR2 YFSETQ. Trimming took off 6 bases at V and 2 bases at J, with 16 bases between the two ends. This CDR3 reads CASIRTPVLTDTQYF. In nucleotides, the CDR3 is TGCGCCAGCATTCGAACTCCCGTTCTCACAGATACGCAGTATTTT.

This clone was seen many times. The chain has TRBV29-1 and TRBJ2-5, with 7 bases lining up with TRBD2. Germline V CDR1 and CDR2: SQVTM, ANQGSEA. V shed 6 bases and J 5 bases; nucleotides not matched to a gene: 3. The CDR3 sequence is 11 residues long. The CDR3 DNA is TGCAGCGTGAGGGAGGGCGAGACCCAGTACTTC. This translates into CSVREGETQYF. Full variable domain (remainder filled in from reference TRBV29-1 and TRBJ2-5): SAVISQKPSRDICQRGTSLTIQCQVDSQVTMMFWYRQQPGQSLTLIATANQGSEATYESGFVIDKFPISRPNLTFSTLTVSNMSPEDSSIYLCSVREGETQYFGPGTRLLVL.

Ten or more counts support this clone. The chain joins TRBV29-1 to TRBJ2-2; 7 positions agree with TRBD2. The ends lost 4 bases at V and 8 bases at J; junction bases unmatched: 7. The CDR3 consists of 13 residues. From germline, CDR1 is SQVTM and CDR2 ANQGSEA. In DNA form, the CDR3 reads TGCAGCGTTGGGACCCGGGGGGAGGGGGAGCTGTTTTTT. Protein: CSVGTRGEGELFF.

This clone was counted at least ten times. The rearrangement uses TRBV19 and TRBJ2-3, with a tentative D call TRBD1 (6 bases). Per germline, CDR1 LNHDA and CDR2 SQIVND (reference sequence). V shed 1 base and J shed 2 bases, with 10 bases lying between them. The CDR3 covers 15 residues. The CDR3 sequence: CASSIARDNTDTQYF. CDR3 nucleotides: TGTGCCAGTAGTATAGCTCGGGACAACACAGATACGCAGTATTTT.

A few counts support this clone. This may be a read error: a much more frequent sequence differs by one nucleotide. The genes are TRBV28 and TRBJ2-5, with 15 nucleotides matching TRBD2. Germline V lookup: CDR1 MDHEN, CDR2 SYDVKM. The CDR3 sequence is 16 residues long. Trimming at V came to 8 bases and at J to 5 bases, leaving 9 bases not matched to a gene. CDR3 residues: CASVQGLAGGQETQYF. CDR3 coding DNA: TGTGCCAGCGTTCAGGGACTAGCGGGAGGACAGGAGACCCAGTACTTC.

The rearrangement joins TRBV20-1 to TRBJ2-7, with D possibly TRBD2 on 5 matching bases. Germline assignment: CDR1 DFQATT and CDR2 SNEGSKA (reference sequence). Deletions cut 0 bases from V and 0 bases from J, with 9 bases between. The CDR3 runs 14 residues. CDR3 protein: CSARDSLASYEQYF. CDR3 in DNA: TGCAGTGCTAGAGATTCGCTAGCCTCCTACGAGCAGTACTTC.

In regard to this clone: The same CDR3 can be traced to other DNA sequences in this sample. The rearrangement uses TRBV7-8 and TRBJ1-1, with TRBD1 matching over 9 bases. The V gene's germline CDR1 is SGHVS and CDR2 FQNEAQ. The CDR3 length is 18 residues. The ends lost 3 bases at V and 9 bases at J; junction bases unmatched: 20. CDR3 coding DNA: TGTGCCAGCAGCTTGTGGGATGGGGGTGGCCGGGACAGGGAGAAAGCTTTCTTT. Translating it yields CASSLWDGGGRDREKAFF.

This clone has a count of ten or more. The chain carries TRBV6-1 and TRBJ2-1, with 10 bases matching TRBD2. Trimming took 1 base from V and 0 from J; bases not matched to a gene: 9. Per the germline V gene, CDR1 is MNHNS and CDR2 is SASEGT. The CDR3 is made up of 19 amino acids. The CDR3 region is CASSEGLTSGLSSYNEQFF. The CDR3 DNA is TGTGCCAGCAGTGAAGGGCTGACTAGCGGGCTTAGCTCCTACAATGAGCAGTTCTTC.

Remarks on this clone: A much larger clone differs by one base, so this may be a read error. At the DNA level, this CDR3 is encoded by other sequences in the same sample as well. The chain uses TRBV7-8 and TRBJ1-4, with a tentative D call TRBD1 (6 bases). CDR3 length: 16 residues. Germline V gene sequence: CDR1 SGHVS, CDR2 FQNEAQ. V gave up 5 bases and J gave up 0 bases, with 13 bases separating them. The CDR3 loop reads CASSRDGGATNEKLFF. CDR3 bases: TGTGCCAGCAGCCGGGATGGGGGCGCAACTAATGAAAAACTGTTTTTT.

This clone was seen many times. V gene TRBV4-3 combines with J gene TRBJ2-3, with 7 nucleotides matching TRBD1. Germline CDR1 is LGHNA and CDR2 is YSLEER. The CDR3 has 15 residues. V lost 4 bases and J lost 0; bases outside the gene matches: 4. The CDR3 protein is CASSPGTASTDTQYF. The DNA of the CDR3 is TGCGCCAGCAGCCCCGGGACAGCCAGCACAGATACGCAGTATTTT.

The CDR3 DNA sequence: TGCGCCAGCAGCCAAGGTTGGAGCTCCCTATCAGGGGATCAGTTCTTC. This translates into CASSQGWSSLSGDQFF. The genes are TRBV4-3 and TRBJ2-5, with D possibly being TRBD1 (6 bases). TRBJ2-1 matches the DNA end more closely, so the J call is doubtful. The CDR3 has 16 residues. Germline V gene data show CDR1 as LGHNA and CDR2 as YSLEER.

This clone was counted at least ten times. This chain connects TRBV27 to TRBJ2-7, with a weak D call TRBD2 (6 bases). Trimming took off 4 bases at V and 9 bases at J, with 10 bases between the two ends. Germline V gene sequence: CDR1 MNHEY, CDR2 SMNVEV (reference sequence). The CDR3 spans 11 residues. CDR3 residues: CASSSGRGQYF. The CDR3 bases are TGTGCCAGCAGTTCAGGGCGGGGGCAGTACTTC.

Ten or more counts support this clone. The chain is built from TRBV10-3 and TRBJ2-3, with TRBD2 as a possible D gene (5 bases). Germline assignment: CDR1 ENHRY and CDR2 SYGVKD. V lost 7 bases and J 4 bases, leaving 12 bases between the germline ends. This CDR3 is 13 amino acids long. CDR3 sequence (DNA): TGTGCCATCACCCCAGGACTTTCAGATACGCAGTATTTT. It is translated as CAITPGLSDTQYF.

The J gene is TRBJ2-5, the V gene TRBV20-1; D is undetermined. Trimming shortened V by 5 bases and J by 2 bases, and 18 bases separated the two germline ends. The CDR3 is 15 amino acids. Germline-derived CDR1 and CDR2 are DFQATT and SNEGSKA (reference sequence). The CDR3 spells CSAAQARVSQETQYF. The DNA of the CDR3 is TGCAGTGCTGCCCAGGCCCGGGTGTCTCAAGAGACCCAGTACTTC.

About this clone: Mismatch with germline at one junction end may stem from a read error. This chain connects TRBV6-2 or TRBV6-3 to TRBJ2-7, with TRBD2 as a possible D gene (5 bases). Germline values: CDR1 MNHEY, CDR2 SVGEGT. The CDR3 loop spans 15 amino acids. The CDR3 region is CASSYVWTLPYEHYF. For the CDR3, the DNA is TGTGCCAGCAGTTACGTCTGGACTCTTCCCTACGAGCATTACTTC.

This clone was found many times. The V and J genes are TRBV10-2 and TRBJ2-6; tentative D call: TRBD1 (6 bases). CDR3 length: 16 residues. Germline CDR1 and CDR2: WSHSY and SAAADI. Trimming took 9 bases from V and 0 from J, leaving 15 bases between them. In DNA, the CDR3 is TGCGCCAGGGGGGCCCAGGAAGACTCTGGGGCCAACGTCCTGACTTTC. This translates into CARGAQEDSGANVLTF.

This clone was seen repeatedly, ten times or more. The chain is built from TRBV28 and TRBJ2-7; 7 bases map to TRBD2. Germline lookup yields CDR1 MDHEN and CDR2 SYDVKM. With V trimmed by 8 bases and J by 4 bases, 11 bases remained unmatched. CDR3 length: 14 amino acids. CDR3: CASRPAGVGYEQYF. The CDR3, as DNA: TGTGCCAGCCGCCCGGCGGGGGTAGGATACGAGCAGTACTTC.

As to this clone: Germline is not matched at one junction end, which may reflect a read error. V gene TRBV7-2 combines with J gene TRBJ2-7, with a tentative D call TRBD1 (7 bases). Germline values: CDR1 SGHTA, CDR2 FQGNSA. The length of the CDR3 is 15 residues. CDR3 amino acids: CASSSQGGPHYVQSF. The CDR3 DNA reads TGTGCCAGCAGCTCCCAGGGGGGCCCTCACTACGTGCAGTCCTTC. Complete variable domain (other parts from reference TRBV7-2 and TRBJ2-7): GAGVSQSPSNKVTEKGKDVELRCDPISGHTALYWYRQSLGQGLEFLIYFQGNSAPDKSGLPSDRFSAERTGGSVSTLTIQRTQQEDSAVYLCASSSQGGPHYVQSFGPGTRLTVT.

This clone was observed once. This sequence joins TRBV7-3 and TRBJ2-1; D gene uncertain. The V gene's germline CDR1 is SGHTA and CDR2 FQGTGA. Trimming shortened V by 2 bases and J by 0 bases, and 8 bases separated the two germline ends. The CDR3 loop spans 15 amino acids. DNA of the CDR3: TGTGCCAGCAGCTTAGCGGCCAGCTCCTACAATGAGCAGTTCTTC. Protein sequence: CASSLAASSYNEQFF.

The table lists this clone with many counts. The V gene is TRBV7-2, the J gene TRBJ2-7; tentatively, D is TRBD2 (5 bases). Germline lookup yields CDR1 SGHTA and CDR2 FQGNSA. V was shortened by 7 bases and J by 4 bases, with 17 bases between the two germline ends. CDR3 length equals 14 residues. The CDR3 nucleotides are TGTGCCAGCACGGCGCAGCGAGGGCTATACGAGCAGTACTTC. Protein sequence: CASTAQRGLYEQYF.

This clone occurred many times. The rearrangement uses TRBV10-3 and TRBJ2-7, with 7 bases aligning to TRBD1. The CDR3 is 13 residues long. J lost 3 bases, V lost 3 bases, and 2 bases had no gene match. Germline V gene lookup returns CDR1 ENHRY and CDR2 SYGVKD. CDR3 in DNA: TGTGCCATCAGTGACCCAGGGGGCTACGAGCAGTACTTC. It is translated as CAISDPGGYEQYF.

This clone came up many times. The chain links TRBV7-9 to TRBJ2-5, with 7 nucleotides matching TRBD2. There are 15 residues in the CDR3. Losses at the gene ends were 4 bases for V and 5 bases for J; bases not matched to a gene: 10. Germline CDR1 reads SEHNR; CDR2 reads FQNEAQ (reference sequence). CDR3 region: CASSSGRPGVETQYF. CDR3 DNA: TGTGCCAGCAGCTCCGGGAGGCCGGGGGTCGAGACCCAGTACTTC.

This clone was counted at least ten times. The chain links TRBV12-3 or TRBV12-4 to TRBJ1-1; no clear D gene. This CDR3 has 17 residues. V dropped 3 bases and J dropped 1 base, with 18 bases sitting between them. The CDR3 reads CASSLGDGRGSNTEAFF. In DNA, the CDR3 is TGTGCCAGCAGTTTGGGAGATGGGAGAGGGTCGAACACTGAAGCTTTCTTT.

This clone was found many times. The chain combines TRBV4-3 with TRBJ2-1, with D uncertain. The V and J ends lost 0 bases and 0 bases respectively, with 9 bases between them. This CDR3 is 16 amino acids long. The V gene's germline CDR1 is LGHNA and CDR2 YSLEER. The DNA for the CDR3 is TGCGCCAGCAGCCAAGATGTAGCAGGCTCCTACAATGAGCAGTTCTTC. Its protein is CASSQDVAGSYNEQFF.

Note on this clone: Relative to the germline gene, one junction end is altered; a read error may explain this. The genes are TRBV12-3 or TRBV12-4 and TRBJ2-1; TRBD2 aligns across 14 bases. The CDR3 totals 15 residues. DNA for the CDR3: TGTGCCAGCAGCCGGGGACTAGCGGGAGACAAGGAGCAGTTCTTC. Encoded protein: CASSRGLAGDKEQFF.